The 2 T cell receptor beta chains below come from one sample, sequenced in a study of blood T cell repertoires in COVID-19. Generated by immunoSEQ multiplex PCR, the TCRdb table keeps only in-frame clones and is missing some. The sample yields 100,000 to 150,000 clones, 85% to 90% seen once. The sequenced sample was peripheral blood. The receptors stem from a man aged 65 to 79 with active COVID-19.

The chain combines TRBV5-1 with TRBJ2-2, with 9 bases lining up with TRBD2. V was pared by 2 bases and J by 0 bases, with 8 bases of the junction left unmatched. The germline V gene has CDR1 SGHRS and CDR2 YFSETQ. The CDR3 is 18 residues long. CDR3 DNA: TGCGCCAGCAGCTTTAGCGGGAGTTGGGACGCGAACACCGGGGAGCTGTTTTTT. Residues: CASSFSGSWDANTGELFF.

The chain joins TRBV27 to TRBJ2-7, with TRBD2 matching 8 bases. Unmatched junction bases numbered 10, after V lost 5 bases and J lost 4 bases. Germline CDR1 MNHEY, CDR2 SMNVEV (reference sequence). The length of the CDR3 is 15 residues. CDR3 sequence: CASSVGLGAWYEQYF. CDR3 bases: TGTGCCAGCAGTGTGGGACTAGGGGCCTGGTACGAGCAGTACTTC.